The entry below gives a single T cell receptor (beta chain) sequence along with its context. V shed 4 bases, J shed 2 bases, and the junction held 7 bases outside the gene matches. The CDR3 has 15 amino acids. CDR1 and CDR2 (germline): MNHEY, SMNVEV (reference sequence). These data are taken from a study of shared clonotypes between healthy human individuals. Profiling relied on immunoSEQ multiplex PCR, and the TCRdb table lists in-frame clones only, not all of them. The sample includes roughly 1 million clones, 78% of them seen just once. V is TRBV27 and J is TRBJ1-1, with TRBD1 matching 7 bases. The specimen sequenced was memory CD4+ T cells from PBMCs. Stated subset: CD45RA-negative fraction. The TCR comes from a man younger than 35 in good health. Some clones in this sample may be carry-over from other donors' samples. In DNA, the CDR3 is TGTGCCAGCAGTTCCAGGACAGGTACAAACACTGAAGCTTTCTTT. This encodes CASSSRTGTNTEAFF.